The clone carrying this T cell receptor beta chain has at least ten counts. These data come from a study of T cells in Graves' hyperthyroidism and ophthalmopathy. Amplification of TCR beta CDR3 regions was performed using RNA transcripts as template. First-round RT-PCR of the TCR CDR3 relied on the HTBI primer set. TCRdb called the multiplex PCR reads again in MiXCR, with one record for every CDR3 protein. This sample yields roughly 420,000 distinct CDR3 sequences, of which roughly 13% are seen a single time; 5% to 6% belongs to the top ten. The TCR was taken from a woman in her late teens or twenties with Graves' hyperthyroidism. The specimen was blood.

The CDR3 DNA reads TGTGCCAGCAGCCAATTGGGGGCGGGTTCCTACAATGAGCAGTTCTTC. Amino acid sequence: CASSQLGAGSYNEQFF. The chain links TRBV14 to TRBJ2-1, with D possibly being TRBD1 (6 bases). V gave up 2 bases and J gave up 1 base, with 12 bases separating them. Germline CDR1 reads SGHDN; CDR2 reads FVKESK. The CDR3 spans 16 residues.